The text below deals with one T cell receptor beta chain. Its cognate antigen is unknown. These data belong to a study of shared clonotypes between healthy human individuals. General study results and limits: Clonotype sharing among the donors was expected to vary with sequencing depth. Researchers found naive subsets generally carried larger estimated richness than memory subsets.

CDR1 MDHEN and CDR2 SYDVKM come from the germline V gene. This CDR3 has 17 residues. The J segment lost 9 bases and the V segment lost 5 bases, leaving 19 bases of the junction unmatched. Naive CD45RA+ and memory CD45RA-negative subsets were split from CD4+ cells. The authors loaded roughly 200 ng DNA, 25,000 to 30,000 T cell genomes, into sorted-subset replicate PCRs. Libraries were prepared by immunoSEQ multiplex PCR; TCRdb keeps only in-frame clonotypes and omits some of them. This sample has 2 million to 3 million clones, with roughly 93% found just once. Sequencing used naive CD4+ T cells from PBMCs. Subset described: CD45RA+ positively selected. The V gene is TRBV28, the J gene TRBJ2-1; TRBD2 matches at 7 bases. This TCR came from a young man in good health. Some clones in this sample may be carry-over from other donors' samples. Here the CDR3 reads CASSPHPGLVVRSEQFF. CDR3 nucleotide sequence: TGTGCCAGCAGTCCACACCCCGGACTAGTGGTTCGGAGTGAGCAGTTCTTC.